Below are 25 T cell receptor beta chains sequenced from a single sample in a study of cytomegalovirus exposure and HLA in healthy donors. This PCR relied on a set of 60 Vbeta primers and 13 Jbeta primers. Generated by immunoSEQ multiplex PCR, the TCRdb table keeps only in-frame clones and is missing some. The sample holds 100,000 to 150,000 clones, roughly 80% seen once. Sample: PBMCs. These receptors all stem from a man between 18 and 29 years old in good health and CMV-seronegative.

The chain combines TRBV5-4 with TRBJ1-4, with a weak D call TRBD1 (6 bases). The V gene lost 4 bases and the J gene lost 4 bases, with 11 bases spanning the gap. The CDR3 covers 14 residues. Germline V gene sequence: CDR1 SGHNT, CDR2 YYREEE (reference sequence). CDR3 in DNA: TGTGCCAGCAGCCGAGGGGGAGTTAATGAAAAACTGTTTTTT. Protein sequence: CASSRGGVNEKLFF.

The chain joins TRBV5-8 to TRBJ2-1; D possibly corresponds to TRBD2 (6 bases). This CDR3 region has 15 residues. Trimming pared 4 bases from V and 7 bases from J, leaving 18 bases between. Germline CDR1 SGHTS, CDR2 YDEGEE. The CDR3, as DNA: TGTGCCAGCAGCGACCTTCCGGGAGCGAGGAATGAGCAGTTCTTC. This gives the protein CASSDLPGARNEQFF.

Here the CDR3 reads CASRRQGSYGYTF. The CDR3 DNA is TGCGCCAGCAGGAGACAGGGAAGCTATGGCTACACCTTC. The chain recombines TRBV4-1 with TRBJ1-2; 7 bases agree with TRBD1. V dropped 6 bases and J dropped 4; count of bases not matched to a gene: 5. Germline loops: CDR1 MGHRA, CDR2 YSYEKL. This CDR3 is built from 13 residues.

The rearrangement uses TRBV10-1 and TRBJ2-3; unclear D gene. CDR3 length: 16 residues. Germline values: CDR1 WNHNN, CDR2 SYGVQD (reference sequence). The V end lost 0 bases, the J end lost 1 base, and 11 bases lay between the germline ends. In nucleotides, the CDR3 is TGCGCCAGCAGTGAGTCGACAACTCTGGGCACAGATACGCAGTATTTT. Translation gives CASSESTTLGTDTQYF.

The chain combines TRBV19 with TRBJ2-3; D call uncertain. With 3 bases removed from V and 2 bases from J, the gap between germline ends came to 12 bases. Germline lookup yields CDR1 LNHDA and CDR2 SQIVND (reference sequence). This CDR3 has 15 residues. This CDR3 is CASSIGRRSTDTQYF. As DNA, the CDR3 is TGTGCCAGTAGTATTGGGCGCAGGTCCACAGATACGCAGTATTTT.

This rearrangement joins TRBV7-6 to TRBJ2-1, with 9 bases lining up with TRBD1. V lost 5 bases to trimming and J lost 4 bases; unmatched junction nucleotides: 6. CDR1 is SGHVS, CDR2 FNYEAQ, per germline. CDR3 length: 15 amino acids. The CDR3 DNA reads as TGTGCCAGCAGCCTACAGGGGGCCAGTTACAATGAGCAGTTCTTC. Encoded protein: CASSLQGASYNEQFF.

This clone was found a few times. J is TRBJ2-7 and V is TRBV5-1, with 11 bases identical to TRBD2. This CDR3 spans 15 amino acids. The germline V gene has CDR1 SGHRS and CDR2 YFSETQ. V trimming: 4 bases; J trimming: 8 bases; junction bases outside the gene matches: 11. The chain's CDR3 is CASSPGLAGDQKQYF. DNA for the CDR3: TGCGCCAGCAGCCCCGGACTAGCGGGTGATCAAAAGCAGTACTTC.

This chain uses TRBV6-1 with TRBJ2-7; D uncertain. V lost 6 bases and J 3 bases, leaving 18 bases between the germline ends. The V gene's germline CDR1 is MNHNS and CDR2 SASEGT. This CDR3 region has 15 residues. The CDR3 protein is CASSDELQALYEQYF. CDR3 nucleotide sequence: TGTGCCAGCAGCGACGAACTTCAGGCACTCTACGAGCAGTACTTC.

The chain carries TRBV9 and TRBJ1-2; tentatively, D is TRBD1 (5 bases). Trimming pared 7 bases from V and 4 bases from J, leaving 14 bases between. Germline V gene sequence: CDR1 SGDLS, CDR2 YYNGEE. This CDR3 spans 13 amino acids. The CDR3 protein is CASVGGSGYGYTF. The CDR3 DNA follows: TGTGCCAGCGTCGGGGGTTCGGGCTATGGCTACACCTTC. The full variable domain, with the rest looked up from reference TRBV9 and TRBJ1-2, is DSGVTQTPKHLITATGQRVTLRCSPRSGDLSVYWYQQSLDQGLQFLIQYYNGEERAKGNILERFSAQQFPDLHSELNLSSLELGDSALYFCASVGGSGYGYTFGSGTRLTVV.

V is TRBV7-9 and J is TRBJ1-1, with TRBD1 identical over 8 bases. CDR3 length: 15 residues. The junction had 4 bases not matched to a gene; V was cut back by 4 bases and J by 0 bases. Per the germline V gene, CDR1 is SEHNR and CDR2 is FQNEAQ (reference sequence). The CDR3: CASSSPGGMNTEAFF. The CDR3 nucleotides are TGTGCCAGCAGCTCACCAGGGGGCATGAACACTGAAGCTTTCTTT.

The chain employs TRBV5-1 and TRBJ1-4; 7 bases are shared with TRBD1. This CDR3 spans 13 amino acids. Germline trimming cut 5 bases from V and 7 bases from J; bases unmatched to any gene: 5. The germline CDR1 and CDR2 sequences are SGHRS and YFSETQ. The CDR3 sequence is CASSRQGLEKLFF. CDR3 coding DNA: TGCGCCAGCAGTCGACAGGGACTTGAAAAACTGTTTTTT.

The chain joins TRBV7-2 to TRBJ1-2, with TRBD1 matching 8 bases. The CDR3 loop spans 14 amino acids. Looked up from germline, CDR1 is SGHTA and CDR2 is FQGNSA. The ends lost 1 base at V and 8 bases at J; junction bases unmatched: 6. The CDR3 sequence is CASSLDRGYGGYTF. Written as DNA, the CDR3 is TGTGCCAGCAGCTTAGACAGGGGGTATGGGGGCTACACCTTC.

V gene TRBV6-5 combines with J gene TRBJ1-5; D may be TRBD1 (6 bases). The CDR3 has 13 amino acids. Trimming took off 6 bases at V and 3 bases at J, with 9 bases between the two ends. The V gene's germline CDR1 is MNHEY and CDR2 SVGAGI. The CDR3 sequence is CASRRTDNQPQHF. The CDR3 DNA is TGTGCCAGCAGACGGACAGACAATCAGCCCCAGCATTTT.

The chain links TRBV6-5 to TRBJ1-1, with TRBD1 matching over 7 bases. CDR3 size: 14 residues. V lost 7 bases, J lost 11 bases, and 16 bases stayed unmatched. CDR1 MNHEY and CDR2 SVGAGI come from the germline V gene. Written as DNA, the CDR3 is TGTGCCAGCATTTCGGTAGGGGGCGATGGGAAGGCTTTCTTT. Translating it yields CASISVGGDGKAFF.

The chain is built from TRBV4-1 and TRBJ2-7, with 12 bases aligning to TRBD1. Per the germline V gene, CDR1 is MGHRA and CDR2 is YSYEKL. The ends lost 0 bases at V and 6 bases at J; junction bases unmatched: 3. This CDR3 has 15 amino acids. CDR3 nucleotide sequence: TGCGCCAGCAGCCAAGAGGGGACAGGGGGCCTCGAGCAGTACTTC. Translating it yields CASSQEGTGGLEQYF.

The DNA of the CDR3 is TGTGCCAGCAGCATTGGACTAGCTGCATCACAAGAGACCCAGTACTTC. As protein: CASSIGLAASQETQYF. V is TRBV7-2 and J is TRBJ2-5, with 8 bases aligning to TRBD2. CDR3 length: 16 residues. CDR1 and CDR2 (germline): SGHTA, FQGNSA. V was clipped by 5 bases and J by 2 bases; unmatched bases: 10.

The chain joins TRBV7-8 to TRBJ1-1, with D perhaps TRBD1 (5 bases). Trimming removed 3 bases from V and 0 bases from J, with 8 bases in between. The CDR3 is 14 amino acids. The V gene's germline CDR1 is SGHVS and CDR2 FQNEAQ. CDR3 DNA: TGTGCCAGCAGCTTTCAGGGCCTGAACACTGAAGCTTTCTTT. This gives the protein CASSFQGLNTEAFF.

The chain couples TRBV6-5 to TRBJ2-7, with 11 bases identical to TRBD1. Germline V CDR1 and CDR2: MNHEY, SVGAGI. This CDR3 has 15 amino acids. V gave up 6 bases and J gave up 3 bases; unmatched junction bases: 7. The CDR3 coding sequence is TGTGCCAGCAGCCGCCCTGGGACAGGGGGCTACGAGCAGTACTTC. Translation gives CASSRPGTGGYEQYF.

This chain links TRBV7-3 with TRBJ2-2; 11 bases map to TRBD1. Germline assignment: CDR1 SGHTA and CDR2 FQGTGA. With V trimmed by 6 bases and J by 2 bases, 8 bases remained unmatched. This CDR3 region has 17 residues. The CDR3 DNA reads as TGTGCCAGCAGTTTAGTGGGACAGGGGGTTAACACCGGGGAGCTGTTTTTT. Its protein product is CASSLVGQGVNTGELFF.

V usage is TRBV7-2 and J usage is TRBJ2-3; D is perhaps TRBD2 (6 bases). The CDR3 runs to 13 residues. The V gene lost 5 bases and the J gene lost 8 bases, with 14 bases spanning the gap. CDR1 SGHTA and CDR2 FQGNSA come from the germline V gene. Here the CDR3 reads CASSGRTTTTQYF. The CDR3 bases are TGTGCCAGCAGCGGGCGGACTACTACTACGCAGTATTTT.

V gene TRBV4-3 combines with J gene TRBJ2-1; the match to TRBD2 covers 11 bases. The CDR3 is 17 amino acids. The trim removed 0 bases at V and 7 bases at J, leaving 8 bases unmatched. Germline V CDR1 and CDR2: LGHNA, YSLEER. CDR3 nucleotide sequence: TGCGCCAGCAGCCAAGATGGGCTAGCGGGGGGACCTAATGAGCAGTTCTTC. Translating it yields CASSQDGLAGGPNEQFF.

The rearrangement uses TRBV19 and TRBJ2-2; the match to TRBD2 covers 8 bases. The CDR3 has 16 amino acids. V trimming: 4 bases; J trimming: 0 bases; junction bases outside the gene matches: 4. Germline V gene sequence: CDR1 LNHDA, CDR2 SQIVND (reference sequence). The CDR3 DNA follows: TGTGCCAGTAGTACGATAGCGGGGACGAACACCGGGGAGCTGTTTTTT. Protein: CASSTIAGTNTGELFF.

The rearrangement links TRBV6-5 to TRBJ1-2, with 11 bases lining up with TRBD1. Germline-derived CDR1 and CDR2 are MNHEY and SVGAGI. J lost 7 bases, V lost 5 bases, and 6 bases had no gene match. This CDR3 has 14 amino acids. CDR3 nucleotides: TGTGCCAGCAGTCCCGGACAGGGGGCAGGTGGCTACACCTTC. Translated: CASSPGQGAGGYTF.

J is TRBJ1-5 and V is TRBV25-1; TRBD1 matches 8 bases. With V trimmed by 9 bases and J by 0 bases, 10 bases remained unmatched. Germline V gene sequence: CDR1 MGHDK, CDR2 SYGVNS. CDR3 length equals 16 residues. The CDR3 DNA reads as TGTGCCAGACACAGGGGGATAAGTCGTAGCAATCAGCCCCAGCATTTT. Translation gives CARHRGISRSNQPQHF. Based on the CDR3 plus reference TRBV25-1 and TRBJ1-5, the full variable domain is EADIYQTPRYLVIGTGKKITLECSQTMGHDKMYWYQQDPGMELHLIHYSYGVNSTEKGDLSSESTVSRIRTEHFPLTLESARPSHTSQYLCARHRGISRSNQPQHFGDGTRLSIL.

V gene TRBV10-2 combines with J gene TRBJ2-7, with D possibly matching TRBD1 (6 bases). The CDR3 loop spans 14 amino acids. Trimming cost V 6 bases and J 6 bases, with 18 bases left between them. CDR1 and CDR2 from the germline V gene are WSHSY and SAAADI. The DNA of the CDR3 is TGCGCCAGCAGCCCTACTACAGGGAATTCCGAGCAGTACTTC. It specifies CASSPTTGNSEQYF.